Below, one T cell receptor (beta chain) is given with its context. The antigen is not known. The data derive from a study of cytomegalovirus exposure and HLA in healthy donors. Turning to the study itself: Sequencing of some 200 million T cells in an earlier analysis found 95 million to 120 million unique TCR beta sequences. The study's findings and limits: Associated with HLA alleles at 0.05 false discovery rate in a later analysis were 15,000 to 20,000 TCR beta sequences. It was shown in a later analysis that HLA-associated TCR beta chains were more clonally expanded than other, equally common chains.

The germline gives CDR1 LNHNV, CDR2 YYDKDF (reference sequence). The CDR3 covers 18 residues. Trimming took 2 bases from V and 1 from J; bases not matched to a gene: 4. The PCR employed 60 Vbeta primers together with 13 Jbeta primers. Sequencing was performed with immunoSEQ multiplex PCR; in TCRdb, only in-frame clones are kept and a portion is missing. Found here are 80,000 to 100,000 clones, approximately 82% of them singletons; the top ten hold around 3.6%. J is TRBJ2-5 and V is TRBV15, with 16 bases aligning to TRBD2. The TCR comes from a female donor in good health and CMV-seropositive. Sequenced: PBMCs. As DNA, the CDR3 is TGTGCCACCAGCAGAACTGGGACTAGCGGGGGGGCCCAAGAGACCCAGTACTTC. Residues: CATSRTGTSGGAQETQYF.